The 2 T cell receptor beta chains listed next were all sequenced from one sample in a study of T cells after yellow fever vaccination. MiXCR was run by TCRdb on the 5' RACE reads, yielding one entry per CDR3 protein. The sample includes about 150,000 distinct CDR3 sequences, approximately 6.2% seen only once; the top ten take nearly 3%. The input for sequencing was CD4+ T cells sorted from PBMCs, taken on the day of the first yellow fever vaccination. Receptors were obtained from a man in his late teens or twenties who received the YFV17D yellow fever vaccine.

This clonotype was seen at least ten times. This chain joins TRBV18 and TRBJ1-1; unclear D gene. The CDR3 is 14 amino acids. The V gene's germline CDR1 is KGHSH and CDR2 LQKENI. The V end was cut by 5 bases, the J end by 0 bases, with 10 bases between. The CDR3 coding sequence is TGTGCCAGCTCAAAGACGGTCATGAACACTGAAGCTTTCTTT. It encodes CASSKTVMNTEAFF.

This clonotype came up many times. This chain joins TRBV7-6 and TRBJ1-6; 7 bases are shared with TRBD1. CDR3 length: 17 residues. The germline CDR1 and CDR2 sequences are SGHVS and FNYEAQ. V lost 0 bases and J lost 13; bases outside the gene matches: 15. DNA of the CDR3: TGTGCCAGCAGCTTAGCCGCGCCGACAGGGTCGATGAGCCCCCTCCACTTT. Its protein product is CASSLAAPTGSMSPLHF.